This T cell receptor (beta chain) was retrieved from a study of technical replicates of blood from a handful of donors. Sequenced by immunoSEQ multiplex PCR; TCRdb stores in-frame clones only, minus some. The sample has approximately 89,000 clones, about 94% seen once; the top ten hold about 0.25%. V was clipped by 4 bases and J by 3 bases, with 7 bases between them. Per the germline V gene, CDR1 is SQVTM and CDR2 is ANQGSEA. The CDR3 covers 12 residues. Source material: T cells isolated from PBMCs. The receptor was isolated from a human donor in good health. The genes are TRBV29-1 and TRBJ2-1; D is unclear. CDR3 in amino acids: CSVGSVYNEQFF. The DNA for the CDR3 is TGCAGCGTTGGCAGTGTCTACAATGAGCAGTTCTTC.